The 17 T cell receptor beta chains in this list originate from one sample, sequenced in a study of tumor and adjacent non-tumor tissue in lung cancer. A modified ARM-PCR protocol with three rounds of nested PCR amplified TCRbeta. TCRdb itself ran the multiplex PCR reads through MiXCR, one entry per CDR3 protein. Of 200,000 to 250,000 distinct CDR3 sequences listed, approximately 74% are singletons. No cell sorting was done before RNA was extracted from the tissue. Sequenced input: lung tumor tissue. These receptors all stem from a man between 60 and 75 years old with non-small cell lung cancer.

Comments on this clonotype: A much larger clone is a single base away; this may be a read error. This chain joins TRBV20-1 and TRBJ1-1; a weak D match, TRBD1 (5 bases). CDR3 size: 13 residues. The germline gives CDR1 DFQATT, CDR2 SNEGSKA (reference sequence). The CDR3: CSAREGQIREASF. CDR3 bases: TGCAGTGCGAGGGAGGGGCAAATTCGGGAAGCTTCCTTT.

On this clonotype itself: Just one base apart from a much larger clone, this may be a read error. This chain links TRBV6-1 with TRBJ2-3, with D maybe TRBD2 (6 bases). The V gene's germline CDR1 is MNHNS and CDR2 SASEGT. The CDR3 is 14 amino acids. CDR3 protein: CASSERTITDRQYF. The DNA of the CDR3 is TGTGCCAGCAGTGAACGGACTATCACAGATAGGCAGTATTTT.

For this clonotype: Possible read error: a much larger clone is one base away. V usage is TRBV20-1 and J usage is TRBJ2-5; 12 positions match TRBD2. The CDR3 spans 16 residues. Trimming at V came to 0 bases and at J to 4 bases, leaving 6 bases not matched to a gene. Per germline, CDR1 DFQATT and CDR2 SNEGSKA (reference sequence). The CDR3 nucleotides read TGCAGTGCTAGAGATCTAGCGGGAGGGGAACTAGAGACCCAGTACTTC. The encoded protein is CSARDLAGGELETQYF.

Concerning this clonotype: A much more abundant neighbour one base away suggests this may be a read error. The chain is built from TRBV4-1 and TRBJ2-7, with D perhaps TRBD1 (5 bases). V was shortened by 3 bases and J by 1 base, with 16 bases between the two germline ends. CDR3 size: 16 residues. Germline assignment: CDR1 MGHRA and CDR2 YSYEKL. This CDR3 is CASSQLTDNPSYEQYF. For the CDR3, the DNA is TGCGCCAGCAGCCAGCTAACGGACAATCCTTCCTACGAGCAGTACTTC.

With respect to this clonotype: This may be a read error: a much more frequent sequence differs by one nucleotide. This chain links TRBV15 with TRBJ1-6; D gene unclear. The ends were cut back, 2 bases at V and 5 bases at J, with 7 bases in the middle. CDR1 and CDR2 from the germline V gene are LNHNV and YYDKDF (reference sequence). The length of the CDR3 is 14 residues. In DNA, the CDR3 is TGTGCCACCAGCAGACAGCGAGATAATTCACCCCTCCACTTT. Residues: CATSRQRDNSPLHF.

Worth noting for this clonotype: Lacking the conserved final phenylalanine or tryptophan, this CDR3 likely reflects a read error. V is TRBV6-5 and J is TRBJ1-5; D unclear. CDR1 MNHEY and CDR2 SVGAGI come from the germline V gene. V was pared by 0 bases and J by 5 bases, with 14 bases between. CDR3 length: 16 residues. CDR3 sequence reads: CASSYSGSQPYQPQHL. The DNA of the CDR3 is TGTGCCAGCAGTTACTCGGGGTCCCAACCATATCAGCCCCAGCATCTT.

Turning to this clonotype: The germline gene is not matched at one end of the junction; a read error may be the cause. The rearrangement joins TRBV4-2 to TRBJ2-2, with 9 bases fitting TRBD1. The CDR3 runs 16 residues. Germline CDR1 is LGHNA and CDR2 is YNFKEQ. CDR3 coding DNA: TGTGCCGGCAGCCAGGCACAGGGGGCGCGAGCCGGGGAGCTGTTTTTT. Translating gives CAGSQAQGARAGELFF.

The V gene is TRBV11-2, the J gene TRBJ2-4; possibly TRBD1 for D (6 bases). The V gene's germline CDR1 is SGHAT and CDR2 FQNNGV. The CDR3 runs to 17 residues. Trimming removed 7 bases at V and 8 bases at J, with 27 bases between. The CDR3 region is CASTSNSGQFEGYIQYF. Written as DNA, the CDR3 is TGTGCCAGCACCTCAAACTCTGGACAGTTTGAGGGATACATTCAGTACTTC.

To note about this clonotype: This could be a read error, since a much larger clone is one nucleotide away. This rearrangement joins TRBV11-2 to TRBJ2-3, with D unclear. This CDR3 comprises 14 residues. Looked up from germline, CDR1 is SGHAT and CDR2 is FQNNGV. DNA of the CDR3: TGTGCCAGCAGCCCATATCCTCAAGCAGATGCGCAGTATTTT. Translating it yields CASSPYPQADAQYF.

Concerning this clonotype itself: Possible read error: a much larger clone is one base away. The chain is built from TRBV6-5 and TRBJ1-5, with D possibly matching TRBD1 (5 bases). Germline CDR1 is MNHEY and CDR2 is SVGAGI. The CDR3 loop spans 14 amino acids. Written as DNA, the CDR3 is TGTACCAGCAGAGGACACAATAGCAATCAGCCCCAGCATTTT. As protein: CTSRGHNSNQPQHF.

Details on this clonotype: It is unclear where the CDR3 begins or ends on the DNA, so no DNA is shown, and the CDR3 is as TCRdb lists it. The rearrangement joins TRBV12-3 or TRBV12-4 to TRBJ2-2; the table's D gene call, TRBD1, was not cross checked with the DNA. The CDR3 has 15 residues if both end residues are counted. CDR3 amino acids: CASILVGTNTGELFF.

The chain links TRBV20-1 to TRBJ2-2, with D possibly being TRBD1 (7 bases). The CDR3 contains 14 residues. Looked up from germline, CDR1 is DFQATT and CDR2 is SNEGSKA (reference sequence). The CDR3 loop is CSTPLTGRTGELFF. The CDR3 DNA follows: TGCAGCACCCCGCTGACAGGGAGGACCGGGGAGCTGTTTTTT.

This clonotype appeared many times. The genes are TRBV20-1 and TRBJ2-7; the D gene is possibly TRBD2 (5 bases). This CDR3 is built from 13 residues. Germline V CDR1 and CDR2: DFQATT, SNEGSKA (reference sequence). The CDR3, as DNA: TGCAGCCCTCGGGATACGAGCTCCTACGAGCAGTACTTC. Translating it yields CSPRDTSSYEQYF.

In regard to this clonotype: It is unclear where the CDR3 begins or ends on the DNA, so no DNA is shown, and the CDR3 is as TCRdb lists it. The V call is TRBV6-5, the J call TRBJ1-2. The CDR3 has 13 amino acids, counting both end residues. Germline V gives CDR1 MNHEY, CDR2 SVGAGI. CDR3 sequence reads: CASSKWSDYGCTF.

The gene calls are TRBV20-1 and TRBJ2-1; 8 bases are a match to TRBD2. This CDR3 is 16 amino acids long. The germline V gene encodes CDR1 DFQATT and CDR2 SNEGSKA (reference sequence). The CDR3 here is CNARFDEAGVDNEQFF. CDR3 sequence (DNA): TGCAACGCTAGATTTGATGAAGCGGGAGTCGACAATGAGCAGTTCTTC.

V is TRBV11-2 and J is TRBJ2-7, with D tentatively TRBD1 or TRBD2 (5 bases each). Germline V lookup: CDR1 SGHAT, CDR2 FQNNGV. CDR3 length equals 14 residues. Trimming removed 6 bases at V and 6 bases at J, with 18 bases between. CDR3 region: CASSLRDPSLEQYF. As DNA, the CDR3 is TGTGCCAGCAGTCTCCGGGACCCCTCCCTCGAGCAGTACTTC.

As to this clonotype: One junction end disagrees with the germline gene, perhaps due to a read error. The rearrangement links TRBV4-1 to TRBJ2-7, with D possibly matching TRBD2 (5 bases). The germline gives CDR1 MGHRA, CDR2 YSYEKL. The CDR3 has 15 amino acids. The CDR3, as DNA: TGTGCCAGCAGCCCGTCCCCGGGGTCTACTCACGATCAGTACTTC. Its protein is CASSPSPGSTHDQYF.